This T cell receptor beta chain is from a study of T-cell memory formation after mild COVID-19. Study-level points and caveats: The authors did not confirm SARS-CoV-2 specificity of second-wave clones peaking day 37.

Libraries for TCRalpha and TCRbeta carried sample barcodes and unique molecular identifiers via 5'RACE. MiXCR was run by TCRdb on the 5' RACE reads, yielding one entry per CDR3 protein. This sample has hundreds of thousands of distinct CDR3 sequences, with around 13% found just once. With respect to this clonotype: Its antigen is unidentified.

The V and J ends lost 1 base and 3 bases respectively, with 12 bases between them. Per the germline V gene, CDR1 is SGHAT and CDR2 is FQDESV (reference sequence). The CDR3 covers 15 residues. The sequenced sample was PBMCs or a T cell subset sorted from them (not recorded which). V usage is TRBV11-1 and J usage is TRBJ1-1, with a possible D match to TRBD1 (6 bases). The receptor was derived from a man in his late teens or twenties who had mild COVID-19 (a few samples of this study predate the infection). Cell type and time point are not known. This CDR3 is CASSLGQDLDTEAFF. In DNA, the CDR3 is TGTGCCAGCAGCTTAGGACAGGATCTAGACACTGAAGCTTTCTTT.